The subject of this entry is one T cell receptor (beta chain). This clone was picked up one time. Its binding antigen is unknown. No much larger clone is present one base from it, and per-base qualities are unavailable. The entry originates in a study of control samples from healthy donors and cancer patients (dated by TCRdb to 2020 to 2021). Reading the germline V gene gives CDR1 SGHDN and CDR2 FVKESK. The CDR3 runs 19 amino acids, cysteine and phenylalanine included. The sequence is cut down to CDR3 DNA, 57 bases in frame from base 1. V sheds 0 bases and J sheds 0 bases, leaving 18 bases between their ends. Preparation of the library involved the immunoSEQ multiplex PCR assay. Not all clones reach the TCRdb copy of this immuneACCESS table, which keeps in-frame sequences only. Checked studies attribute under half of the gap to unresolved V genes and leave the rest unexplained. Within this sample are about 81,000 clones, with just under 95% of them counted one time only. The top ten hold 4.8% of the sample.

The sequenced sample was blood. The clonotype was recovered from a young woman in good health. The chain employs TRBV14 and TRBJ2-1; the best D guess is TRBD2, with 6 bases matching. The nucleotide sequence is TGTGCCAGCAGCCAAGATGGCGGTAGCGGAACCATCTCCTACAATGAGCAGTTCTTC. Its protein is CASSQDGGSGTISYNEQFF.